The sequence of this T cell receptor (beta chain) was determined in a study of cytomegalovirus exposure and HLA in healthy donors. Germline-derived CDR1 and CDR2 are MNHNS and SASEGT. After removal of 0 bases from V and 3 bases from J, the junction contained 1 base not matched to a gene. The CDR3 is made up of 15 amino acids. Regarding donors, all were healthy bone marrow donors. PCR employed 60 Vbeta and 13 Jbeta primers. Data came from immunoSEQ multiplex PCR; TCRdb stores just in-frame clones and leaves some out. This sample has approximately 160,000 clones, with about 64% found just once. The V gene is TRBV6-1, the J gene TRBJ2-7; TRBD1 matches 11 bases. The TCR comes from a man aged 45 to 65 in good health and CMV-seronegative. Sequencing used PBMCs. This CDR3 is CASSEAGTGGYEQYF. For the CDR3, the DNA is TGTGCCAGCAGTGAAGCGGGGACAGGGGGCTACGAGCAGTACTTC.